A selection of T cell receptor beta chains follows, all from one sample in a study of Tregs in tolerant kidney transplant recipients. TCRdb keeps only in-frame clones here, not all; method: immunoSEQ multiplex PCR. The sample shows some 70,000 clones, around 90% of them seen only once. This specimen was CD4+ T cells from blood, taken before the transplant. These receptors were taken from a human donor who received a combined kidney and bone marrow transplant. Both conserved end residues are part of each CDR3. Fields, in order: CDR3 length, V gene, D gene, clone size, J gene, CDR3 DNA, CDR3 protein. D genes are given only for firm matches. Only some rows state a clone size, as once, few, many or a class for expanded clones.

>16|TRBV7-6|NA|NA|TRBJ2-1
TGTGCCAGCAGAAAAGGGGGAGCAGAACAATACAATGAGCAGTTCTTC
CASRKGGAEQYNEQFF
>13|TRBV28|TRBD1|NA|TRBJ1-1
TGTGCCAGCAGTTCCCTCCGTACAGGGGTGGCTTTCTTT
CASSSLRTGVAFF
>15|TRBV30|TRBD2|NA|TRBJ2-3
TGTGCCTGGAGTGTAGGACTAGCGGGCTCAGATACGCAGTATTTT
CAWSVGLAGSDTQYF
>12|TRBV30|NA|few|TRBJ1-2
TGTGCCTGGGGCCGGGACACCTATGGCTACACCTTC
CAWGRDTYGYTF
>15|TRBV10-3|NA|NA|TRBJ1-4
TGTGCCATCAGTCTGCAGGACCCTTGGAGGGAAAAACTGTTTTTT
CAISLQDPWREKLFF
>16|TRBV5-4|NA|NA|TRBJ2-7
TGTGCCAGCAGCTTTGGGGTGGGACTCTCGTCCTACGAGCAGTACTTC
CASSFGVGLSSYEQYF
>12|TRBV6-6|NA|NA|TRBJ2-7
TGTGCCGTTAGACGGAGGAACTACGAGCAGTACTTC
CAVRRRNYEQYF
>12|TRBV21-1|NA|once|TRBJ1-4
TGTGCCAGCAGCATGGAGAATGAAAAACTGTTTTTT
CASSMENEKLFF
>15|TRBV7-3|NA|few|TRBJ2-1
TGTGCCAGCAGCCAGACTAGTATCAGCTTGAGTGAGCAGTTCTTC
CASSQTSISLSEQFF
>16|TRBV18|TRBD2|NA|TRBJ2-1
TGTGCCAGCTCACCGTTAGCGGGAGTAAATGGGAATGAGCAGTTCTTC
CASSPLAGVNGNEQFF
>15|TRBV27|TRBD1|NA|TRBJ2-2
TGTGCCAGCAGATATGGGACAGGGAACACCGGGGAGCTGTTTTTT
CASRYGTGNTGELFF
>15|TRBV7-8|TRBD1|NA|TRBJ1-2
TGTGCCAGCAGCTTCAGACAGGGGGCAGGCGATGGCTACACCTTC
CASSFRQGAGDGYTF
>16|TRBV2|TRBD1|NA|TRBJ2-2
TGTGCCAGCGAAAACAGGGGGCGCGAAAGGTCCGGGGAGCTGTTTTTT
CASENRGRERSGELFF
>16|TRBV4-1|TRBD2|NA|TRBJ2-3
TGCGCCAGCAGCCAAGATTTTCCGGGAGGAACAGATACGCAGTATTTT
CASSQDFPGGTDTQYF
>15|TRBV10-3|TRBD2|once|TRBJ2-7
TGTGCCATCAGTGAGTCTGCTAGCGGGTTCTACGAGCAGTACTTC
CAISESASGFYEQYF
>14|TRBV2|NA|NA|TRBJ2-1
TGTGCCAGCAGGAAGGGAGGGGGCTACAATGAGCAGTTCTTC
CASRKGGGYNEQFF
>14|TRBV19|TRBD2|NA|TRBJ2-2
TGTGCCAGTAGTAGTGGGGGGGACACCGGGGAGCTGTTTTTT
CASSSGGDTGELFF
>15|TRBV7-9|NA|NA|TRBJ1-5
TGTGCCAGCAGCTTAGGACAGAATAGCAATCAGCCCCAGCATTTT
CASSLGQNSNQPQHF
>11|TRBV6-1|NA|few|TRBJ2-1
TGTGCCAGCAGTCACGGGAATGAGCAGTTCTTC
CASSHGNEQFF
>17|TRBV6-1|NA|once|TRBJ2-1
TGTGCCAGCAGTGACACCAGGGGGTTAGCGGGACGAGGTGAGCAGTTCTTC
CASSDTRGLAGRGEQFF
>12|TRBV29-1|TRBD1|NA|TRBJ2-5
TGCAGCGGCCGACAGGGAGCCGAGACCCAGTACTTC
CSGRQGAETQYF
>14|TRBV2|NA|NA|TRBJ2-7
TGTGCCAGCATGGATAGCGGAGGCCGCTACGAGCAGTACTTC
CASMDSGGRYEQYF
>14|TRBV27|NA|NA|TRBJ1-2
TGTGCCAGCAGTCCCCATATAGGGGTCTATGGCTACACCTTC
CASSPHIGVYGYTF
>13|TRBV30|NA|NA|TRBJ2-5
TGTGCCTGGTCTTTGGAGGGCCCAGAGACCCAGTACTTC
CAWSLEGPETQYF
>11|TRBV28|NA|NA|TRBJ2-7
TGTGCCAGCAGTTCTCCCTACGAGCAGTACTTC
CASSSPYEQYF
>14|TRBV28|NA|NA|TRBJ1-1
TGTGCCAGCTCCTTCTACGGGGAGGCCACTGAAGCTTTCTTT
CASSFYGEATEAFF
>16|TRBV6-1|TRBD1|NA|TRBJ1-1
TGTGCCAGCAGTGAAATGGGGACAGGGGGAAGAACTGAAGCTTTCTTT
CASSEMGTGGRTEAFF